The clone carrying this TCR beta chain was seen at least ten times. Its antigen is as yet unknown. Via MiXCR, TCRdb re-called the reads, giving one row per CDR3 protein. The sample has a few hundred thousand distinct CDR3 sequences, about a sixth seen once; the top ten hold 9.5% to 15%. The trim removed 5 bases at V and 7 bases at J, leaving 16 bases unmatched. The CDR3 is made up of 16 amino acids. The germline CDR1 and CDR2 sequences are MNHNY and SVGAGI (reference sequence). The data were obtained in a study of T cell repertoires in cytomegalovirus infection. General study findings and limits: Ex vivo, HLA-C-restricted CMV-specific TCR beta clonotypes prevailed over the rest of the response.

The sample taken for sequencing was PBMCs. This clonotype originated in a human donor in good health (CMV status not recorded). Some clones in this sample may be carry-over from other donors' samples. The chain is built from TRBV6-6 and TRBJ1-2, with TRBD1 matching 7 bases. The CDR3 loop reads CASSSPGQMSWGGYTF. The CDR3 nucleotides are TGTGCCAGCAGTAGTCCGGGACAGATGTCCTGGGGTGGCTACACCTTC.